This TCR beta chain was retrieved from a study of T cells in Graves' hyperthyroidism and ophthalmopathy. To note about this clonotype: Antigen specificity is unknown.

Notes on the study in general: The blood repertoire included most of the expanded thyroid clonotypes above 0.001. The model's output predicted ophthalmopathy at a median of roughly 6.9 months prior to onset.

The germline V and J ends were trimmed by 5 bases and 4 bases, with 13 bases remaining between them. This CDR3 comprises 14 residues. The germline gives CDR1 SGHVS, CDR2 FNYEAQ. TCR beta CDR3 region amplification was performed from RNA transcripts. RT-PCR in the first round (using the HTBI primer set) targeted the TCR CDR3. TCRdb redid the calling of the multiplex PCR reads with MiXCR, one entry per CDR3 protein. Among more than 600,000 distinct CDR3 sequences listed, 16% were seen once. Reasons for excluding patients were uncontrolled infection, other autoimmune disease, pregnancy or lactation. Source material for PBMCs was 10 ml fresh peripheral blood.

The sample was blood. The J gene is TRBJ2-3, the V gene TRBV7-6; no definite D call. The TCR originated in a man aged 18-30 years with Graves' hyperthyroidism. The CDR3 protein is CASSGVLNADTQYF. CDR3 nucleotides: TGTGCCAGCAGCGGGGTGTTAAACGCAGATACGCAGTATTTT. The full variable domain, its missing parts supplied by reference TRBV7-6 and TRBJ2-3, is GAGVSQSPRYKVTKRGQDVALRCDPISGHVSLYWYRQALGQGPEFLTYFNYEAQQDKSGLPNDRFSAERPEGSISTLTIQRTEQRDSAMYRCASSGVLNADTQYFGPGTRLTVL.